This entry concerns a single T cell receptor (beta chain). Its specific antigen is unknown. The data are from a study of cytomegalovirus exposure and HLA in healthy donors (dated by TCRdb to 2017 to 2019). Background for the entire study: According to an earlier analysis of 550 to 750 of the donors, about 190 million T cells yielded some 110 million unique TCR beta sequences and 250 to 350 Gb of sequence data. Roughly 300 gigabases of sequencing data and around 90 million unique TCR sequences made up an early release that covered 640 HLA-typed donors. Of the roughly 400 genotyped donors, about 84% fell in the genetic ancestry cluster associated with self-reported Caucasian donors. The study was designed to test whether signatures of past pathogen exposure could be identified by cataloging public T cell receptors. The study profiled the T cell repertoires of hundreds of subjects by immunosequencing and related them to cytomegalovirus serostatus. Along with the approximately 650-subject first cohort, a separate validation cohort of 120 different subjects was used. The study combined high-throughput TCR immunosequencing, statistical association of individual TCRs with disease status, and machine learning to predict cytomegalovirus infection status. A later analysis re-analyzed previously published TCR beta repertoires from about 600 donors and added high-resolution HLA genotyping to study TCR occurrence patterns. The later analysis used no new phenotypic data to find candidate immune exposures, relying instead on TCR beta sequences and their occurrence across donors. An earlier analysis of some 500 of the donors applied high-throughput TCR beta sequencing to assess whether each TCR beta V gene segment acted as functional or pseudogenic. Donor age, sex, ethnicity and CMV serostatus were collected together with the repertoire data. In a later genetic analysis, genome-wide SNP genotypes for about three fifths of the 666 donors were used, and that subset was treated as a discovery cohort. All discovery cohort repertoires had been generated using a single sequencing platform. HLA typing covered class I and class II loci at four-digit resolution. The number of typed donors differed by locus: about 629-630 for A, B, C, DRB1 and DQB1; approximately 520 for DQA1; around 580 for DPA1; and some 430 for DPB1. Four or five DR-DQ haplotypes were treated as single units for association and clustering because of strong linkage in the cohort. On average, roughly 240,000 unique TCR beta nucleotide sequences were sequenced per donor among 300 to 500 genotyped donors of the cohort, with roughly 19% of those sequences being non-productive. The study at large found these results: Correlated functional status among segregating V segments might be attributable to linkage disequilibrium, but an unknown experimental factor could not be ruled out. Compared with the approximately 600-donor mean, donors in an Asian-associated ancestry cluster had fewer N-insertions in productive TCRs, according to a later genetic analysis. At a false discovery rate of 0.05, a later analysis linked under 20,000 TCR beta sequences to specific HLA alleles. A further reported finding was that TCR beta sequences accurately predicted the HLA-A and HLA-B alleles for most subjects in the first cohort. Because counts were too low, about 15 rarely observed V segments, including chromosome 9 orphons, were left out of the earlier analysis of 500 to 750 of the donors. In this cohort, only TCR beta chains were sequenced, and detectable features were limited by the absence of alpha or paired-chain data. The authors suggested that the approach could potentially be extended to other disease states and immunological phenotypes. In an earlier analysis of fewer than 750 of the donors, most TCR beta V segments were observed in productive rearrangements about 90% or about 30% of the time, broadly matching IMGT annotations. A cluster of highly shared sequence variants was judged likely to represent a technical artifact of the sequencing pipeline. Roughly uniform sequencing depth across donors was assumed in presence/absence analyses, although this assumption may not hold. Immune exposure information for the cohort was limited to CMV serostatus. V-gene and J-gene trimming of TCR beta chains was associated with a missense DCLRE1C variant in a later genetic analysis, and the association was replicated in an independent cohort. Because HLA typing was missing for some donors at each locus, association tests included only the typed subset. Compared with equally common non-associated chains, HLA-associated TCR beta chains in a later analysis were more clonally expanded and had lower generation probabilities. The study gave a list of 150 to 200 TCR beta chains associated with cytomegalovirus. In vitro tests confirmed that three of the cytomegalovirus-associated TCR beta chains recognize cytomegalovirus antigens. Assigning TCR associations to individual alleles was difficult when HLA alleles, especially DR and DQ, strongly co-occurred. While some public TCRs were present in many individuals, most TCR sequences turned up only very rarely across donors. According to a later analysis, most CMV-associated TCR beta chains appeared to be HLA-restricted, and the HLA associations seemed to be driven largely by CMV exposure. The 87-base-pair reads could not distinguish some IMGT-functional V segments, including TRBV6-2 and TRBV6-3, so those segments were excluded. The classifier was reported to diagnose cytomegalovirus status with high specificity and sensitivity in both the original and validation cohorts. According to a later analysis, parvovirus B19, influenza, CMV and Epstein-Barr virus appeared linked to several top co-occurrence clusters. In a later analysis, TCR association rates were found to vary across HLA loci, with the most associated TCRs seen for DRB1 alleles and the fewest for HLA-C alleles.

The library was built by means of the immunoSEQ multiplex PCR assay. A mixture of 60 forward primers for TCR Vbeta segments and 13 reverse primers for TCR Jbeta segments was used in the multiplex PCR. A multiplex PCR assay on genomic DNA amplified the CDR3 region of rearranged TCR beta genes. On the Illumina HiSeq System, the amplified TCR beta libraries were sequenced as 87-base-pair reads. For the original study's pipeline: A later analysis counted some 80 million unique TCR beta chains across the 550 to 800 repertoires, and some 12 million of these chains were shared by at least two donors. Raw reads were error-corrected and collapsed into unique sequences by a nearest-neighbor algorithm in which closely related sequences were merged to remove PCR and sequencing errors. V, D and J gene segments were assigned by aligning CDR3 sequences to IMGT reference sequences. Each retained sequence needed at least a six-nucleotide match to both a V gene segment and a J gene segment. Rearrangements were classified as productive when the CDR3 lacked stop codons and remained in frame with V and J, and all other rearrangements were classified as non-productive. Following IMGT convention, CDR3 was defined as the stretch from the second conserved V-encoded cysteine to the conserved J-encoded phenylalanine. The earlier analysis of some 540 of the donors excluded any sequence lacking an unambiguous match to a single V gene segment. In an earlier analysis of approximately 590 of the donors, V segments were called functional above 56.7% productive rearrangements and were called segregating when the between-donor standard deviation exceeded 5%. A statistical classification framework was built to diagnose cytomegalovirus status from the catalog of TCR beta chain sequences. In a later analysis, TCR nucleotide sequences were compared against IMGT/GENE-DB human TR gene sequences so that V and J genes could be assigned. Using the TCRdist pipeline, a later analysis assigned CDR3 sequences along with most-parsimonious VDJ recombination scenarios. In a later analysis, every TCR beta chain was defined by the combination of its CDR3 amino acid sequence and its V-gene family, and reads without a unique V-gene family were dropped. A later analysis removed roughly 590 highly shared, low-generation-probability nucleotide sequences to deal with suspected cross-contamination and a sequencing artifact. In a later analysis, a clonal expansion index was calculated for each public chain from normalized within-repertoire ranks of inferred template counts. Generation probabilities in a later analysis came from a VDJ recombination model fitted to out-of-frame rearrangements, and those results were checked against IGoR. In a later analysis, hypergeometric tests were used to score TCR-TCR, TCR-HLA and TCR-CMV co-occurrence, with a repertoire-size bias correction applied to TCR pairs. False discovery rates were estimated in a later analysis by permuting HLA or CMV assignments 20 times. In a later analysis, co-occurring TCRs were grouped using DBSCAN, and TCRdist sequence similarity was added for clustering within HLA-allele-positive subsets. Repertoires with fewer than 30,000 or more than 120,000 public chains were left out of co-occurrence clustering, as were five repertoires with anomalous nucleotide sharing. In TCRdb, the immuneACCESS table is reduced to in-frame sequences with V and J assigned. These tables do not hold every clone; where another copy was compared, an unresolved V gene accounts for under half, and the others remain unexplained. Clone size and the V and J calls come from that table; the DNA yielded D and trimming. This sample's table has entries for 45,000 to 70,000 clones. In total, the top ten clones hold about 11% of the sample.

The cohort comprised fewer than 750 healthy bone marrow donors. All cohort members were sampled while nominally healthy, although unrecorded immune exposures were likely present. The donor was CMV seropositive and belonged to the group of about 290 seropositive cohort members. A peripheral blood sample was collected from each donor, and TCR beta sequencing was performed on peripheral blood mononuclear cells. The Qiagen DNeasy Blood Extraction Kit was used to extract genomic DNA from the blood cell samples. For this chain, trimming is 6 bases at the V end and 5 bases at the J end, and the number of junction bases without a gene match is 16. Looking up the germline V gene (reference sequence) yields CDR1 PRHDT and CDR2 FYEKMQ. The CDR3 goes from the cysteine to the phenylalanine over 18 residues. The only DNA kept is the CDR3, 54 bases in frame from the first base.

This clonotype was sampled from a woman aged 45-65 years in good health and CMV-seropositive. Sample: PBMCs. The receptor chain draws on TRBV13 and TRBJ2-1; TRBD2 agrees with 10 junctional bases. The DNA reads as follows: TGTGCCAGCAGTCCCGGACTAGCGGCTTCTTTTAGCAACAATGAGCAGTTCTTC. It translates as CASSPGLAASFSNNEQFF.